This record covers a single T cell receptor beta chain. Its matching antigen is unknown. The source of the sample is a study of CD8 T cells in ankylosing spondylitis. Study-wide results and limits: Significantly higher representation of disease-linked clones was reported for matched ankylosing spondylitis synovial fluid.

From the 5' RACE reads, TCRdb called clonotypes with MiXCR, one entry per CDR3 protein. The sample holds 310,000 or so distinct CDR3 sequences, 20% seen once. This CDR3 has 15 residues. Trimming took 6 bases from V and 7 from J; bases not matched to a gene: 12. The specimen was blood, either unsorted or a sorted T cell fraction (not recorded which). The source is a male donor with ankylosing spondylitis or in good health (not recorded which). This sequence joins TRBV12-3 or TRBV12-4 and TRBJ1-5; the match to TRBD1 covers 7 bases. The CDR3 coding sequence is TGTGCCAGCAGCCTACGACAGGGCTTGGGGCAGCCCCAGCATTTT. Protein: CASSLRQGLGQPQHF.